A selection of T cell receptor beta chains follows, all from one sample in a study of T cells in Graves' hyperthyroidism and ophthalmopathy. Using its own MiXCR run on the multiplex PCR reads, TCRdb lists one record per CDR3 protein. The sample contains almost 350,000 distinct CDR3 sequences, 15% to 20% of which appear only once. Sequenced: blood. These receptors were obtained from a woman aged 40-49 years with Graves' ophthalmopathy. The CDR3 runs from the conserved cysteine through the conserved F or W. The order of the fields is clone size, D gene, J gene, V gene, CDR3 DNA, CDR3 protein. D genes are given only for firm matches. The size entry is marked missing in some rows and otherwise reads once, few, many or a size class.

many . TRBJ2-5 TRBV12-5 TGTGCTAGTGGTTTCACCGCCGGGACCCGCCAAGAGACCCAGTACTTC CASGFTAGTRQETQYF
. . TRBJ1-6 TRBV27 TGTGCCAGCAGTTTGGGACTTGACAGCTATAATTCACCCCTCCACTTT CASSLGLDSYNSPLHF
many TRBD1 TRBJ1-6 TRBV27 TGTGCCAGCAGTACGTCTGACAGGGGGCATAATTCACCCCTCCACTTT CASSTSDRGHNSPLHF
many . TRBJ2-5 TRBV11-3 TGTGCCAGCAGCTTAGATCGAAGGACCCAGTACTTC CASSLDRRTQYF
. . TRBJ1-1 TRBV11-3 TGTGCCAGCAGCTCGAGTGGTCTCTGGGGCACTGAAGCTTTCTTT CASSSSGLWGTEAFF
many . TRBJ1-2 TRBV29-1 TGCAGCGTTGGAATCCCACAGAACTATGGCTACACCTTC CSVGIPQNYGYTF
few TRBD2 TRBJ2-7 TRBV20-1 TGCAGTGCTAGAGTTCCTAGCGGGGGCCTAGGCTCCTACGAGCAGTACTTC CSARVPSGGLGSYEQYF
. . TRBJ2-5 TRBV6-1 TGTGCCAGCAGCGCAACAGGGACGGAGACCCAGTACTTC CASSATGTETQYF
many . TRBJ2-2 TRBV4-1 TGCGCCAGCAGCCAATATCTAGGGAAGGCGGACACCGGGGAGCTGTTTTTT CASSQYLGKADTGELFF
many . TRBJ2-7 TRBV5-1 TGTGCCAGCAGTTTAGGTTCCCCCTACGAGCAGTACTTC CASSLGSPYEQYF
many . TRBJ1-1 TRBV19 TGTGCCAGTAGTACTTTCAGAGGGCAAGTGAACACTGAAGCTTTCTTT CASSTFRGQVNTEAFF
. . TRBJ2-4 TRBV5-1 TGCGCCAGCAGCTCGGGGAATCCCCGGGACATTCAGTACTTC CASSSGNPRDIQYF